This TCR beta chain is drawn from a study of CD4 and CD8 cells across lung adenocarcinoma regions. TCRdb used MiXCR to reprocess the PCR reads, holding one entry per CDR3 protein. The sample has over 6,500 distinct CDR3 sequences, roughly 57% seen once; the top ten hold roughly 97%. The CDR3 has 13 residues. CDR1 WNHNN and CDR2 SYGVQD come from the germline V gene (reference sequence). Samples came from patients with localized non-small cell lung adenocarcinoma. The sample was CD8+ T cells from the center of a lung tumor. This clonotype originated in a male donor with lung adenocarcinoma. The CD4 and CD8 labels of this study may be unreliable. The genes are TRBV10-1 and TRBJ2-5; TRBD2 agrees at 8 bases. TRBJ2-7 explains the end of the DNA better; the J call may be wrong. DNA of the CDR3: TGCGCCAGTTCCCTCAGCGGGAGCCACGAGCAGTACTTC. This encodes CASSLSGSHEQYF.